The present entry profiles one T cell receptor beta chain with its context. Its antigen is still unknown. V shed 5 bases and J 5 bases; nucleotides not matched to a gene: 5. Germline assignment: CDR1 SGHTA and CDR2 FQGTGA. The CDR3 is 14 residues long. The primer mix had 60 Vbeta and 13 Jbeta primers. This table comes from immunoSEQ multiplex PCR, and its TCRdb copy is limited to in-frame clones, with some not included. The data contain under 150,000 clones, around two thirds of them singletons. This sample was taken from a study of cytomegalovirus exposure and HLA in healthy donors. Study results and caveats: According to reports, the classifier identified cytomegalovirus status with high specificity and sensitivity. There were reportedly fewer N-insertions in an Asian-associated ancestry cluster than the roughly 670-donor mean, in a later analysis.

The gene calls are TRBV7-3 and TRBJ2-2; 7 bases line up with TRBD2. Sequencing was carried out using PBMCs. The receptor comes from a human donor in good health. CDR3 sequence (DNA): TGTGCCAGCAGCAGGACTAGGGAGACCGGGGAGCTGTTTTTT. This translates into CASSRTRETGELFF.